This paragraph covers one T cell receptor (beta chain) sequence. A read error is possible here, since a much larger clone lies one base away. These data originate in a study of T cells in Graves' hyperthyroidism and ophthalmopathy. RNA transcripts were the template for amplifying TCR beta CDR3 regions. When the TCR CDR3 underwent first-round RT-PCR, the HTBI primer set was used. TCRdb re-called the multiplex PCR reads with MiXCR, one entry per CDR3 protein. This sample has approximately 410,000 distinct CDR3 sequences, with roughly 15% found just once. The CDR3 is 13 amino acids. Trimming removed 6 bases at V and 9 bases at J, with 15 bases between.

Sequenced: blood. This chain uses TRBV12-3 or TRBV12-4 with TRBJ2-1; D call uncertain. This TCR was recovered from a woman in her late teens or twenties with Graves' hyperthyroidism. The CDR3 DNA reads TGTGCCAGCAGCTGGAGTGTTAGGTTTGAGCAGTTCTTC. This gives the protein CASSWSVRFEQFF.